Described below is a single TCR beta chain sequence and its context. These data originate in a study of blood T cell repertoires in COVID-19. Whole-study context: PBMCs, B-cell-depleted T cells, or T cells provided the cDNA or gDNA that made up the material.

Assay used: immunoSEQ multiplex PCR; TCRdb lists only in-frame clones, some missing. This sample has hundreds of thousands of clones, with 65% to 90% found just once. The trim removed 3 bases at V and 7 bases at J, leaving 2 bases unmatched. The germline V gene encodes CDR1 MNHEY and CDR2 SMNVEV (reference sequence). The CDR3 covers 14 residues. This receptor was taken from a man aged 50 to 60 with acute or convalescent COVID-19. The rearrangement uses TRBV27 and TRBJ1-6; 8 nucleotides match TRBD1. Material for sequencing was peripheral blood. In nucleotides, the CDR3 is TGTGCCAGCAGTTTTGGGACAGGAAATTCACCCCTCCACTTT. Translated, it gives CASSFGTGNSPLHF.